The 17 T cell receptor beta chains reported below all come from one sample, sequenced in a study of CD8 T cells in ankylosing spondylitis. TCRdb re-called the 5' RACE reads with MiXCR, one entry per CDR3 protein. The table includes 230,000 or so distinct CDR3 sequences, about 20% detected once. Sequencing was carried out using blood, either unsorted or a sorted T cell fraction (not recorded which). The receptor source for this set is a male donor with ankylosing spondylitis or in good health (not recorded which).

This clonotype was seen many times. The chain couples TRBV25-1 to TRBJ1-2; D unresolved. V was trimmed by 3 bases and J by 4 bases, leaving 6 bases between them. Germline CDR1 reads MGHDK; CDR2 reads SYGVNS. CDR3 length equals 12 residues. CDR3 DNA sequence: TGTGCCAGCAGTGATGTGGGCTATGGCTACACCTTC. This encodes CASSDVGYGYTF.

This clonotype has a handful of counts. The gene calls are TRBV27 and TRBJ1-1, with no clear D. This CDR3 has 14 amino acids. Trimming took off 6 bases at V and 3 bases at J, with 14 bases between the two ends. Germline values: CDR1 MNHEY, CDR2 SMNVEV (reference sequence). CDR3 sequence reads: CASSPTLGDTEAFF. For the CDR3, the DNA is TGTGCCAGCAGCCCGACCCTTGGGGACACTGAAGCTTTCTTT.

The chain is built from TRBV29-1 and TRBJ2-2; TRBD2 aligns across 7 bases. Germline V gene sequence: CDR1 SQVTM, CDR2 ANQGSEA. The CDR3 spans 13 residues. V shed 6 bases and J 1 base; nucleotides not matched to a gene: 2. CDR3 sequence reads: CSVPSGNTGELFF. For the CDR3, the DNA is TGCAGCGTACCTAGCGGGAACACCGGGGAGCTGTTTTTT.

The rearrangement joins TRBV4-1 to TRBJ2-7; maybe TRBD2 (6 bases). The germline V and J ends were trimmed by 0 bases and 7 bases, with 19 bases remaining between them. Germline-derived CDR1 and CDR2 are MGHRA and YSYEKL. The CDR3 length is 16 residues. The CDR3 is CASSQEGTSPYGEQYF. In DNA form, the CDR3 reads TGCGCCAGCAGCCAAGAAGGGACTTCTCCCTATGGGGAGCAGTACTTC.

The chain joins TRBV24-1 to TRBJ1-2; TRBD1 agrees at 7 bases. The CDR3 consists of 12 residues. Germline assignment: CDR1 KGHDR and CDR2 SFDVKD. The V gene end was trimmed by 9 bases and the J gene end by 0 bases; junction bases not matched to a gene: 0. This chain's CDR3 is CATGTANYGYTF. CDR3 nucleotide sequence: TGTGCCACCGGGACAGCTAACTATGGCTACACCTTC.

Points on this clonotype: Possible read error: a much larger clone is one base away. The chain is built from TRBV6-1 and TRBJ2-5, with D possibly being TRBD1 (6 bases). The CDR3 loop spans 14 amino acids. V was pared by 6 bases and J by 5 bases, with 16 bases between. CDR1 is MNHNS and CDR2 is SASEGT in the germline V gene. The CDR3 loop reads CASRIGTKHETQYF. CDR3 sequence (DNA): TGTGCCAGCAGGATAGGGACAAAACACGAGACCCAGTACTTC.

There are a few counts of this clonotype. V usage is TRBV6-5 and J usage is TRBJ2-1; 10 bases map to TRBD2. The V and J ends lost 2 bases and 7 bases, in that order; junction bases with no gene match: 2. The CDR3 runs 14 residues. CDR1 MNHEY and CDR2 SVGAGI come from the germline V gene. The CDR3 region has the DNA TGTGCCAGCAGTTACCAGCGGGAGGGAAATGAGCAGTTCTTC. It codes for CASSYQREGNEQFF.

This clonotype was seen at least ten times. V is TRBV29-1 and J is TRBJ2-7, with D unresolved. There are 12 residues in the CDR3. Looked up from germline, CDR1 is SQVTM and CDR2 is ANQGSEA. V gave up 6 bases and J gave up 0 bases, with 9 bases separating them. CDR3 nucleotide sequence: TGCAGCGTCGTGGGCGGCTCCTACGAGCAGTACTTC. As protein: CSVVGGSYEQYF.

This clonotype occurred a few times. J is TRBJ2-6 and V is TRBV11-1; the D is unclear. Trimming removed 4 bases from V and 1 base from J, with 23 bases in between. The CDR3 is 20 amino acids. Germline-derived CDR1 and CDR2 are SGHAT and FQDESV (reference sequence). The CDR3 nucleotides are TGTGCCAGCAGCTCCCCTCACAATCGACAAGAGAGATCTGGGGCCAACGTCCTGACTTTC. Its translation is CASSSPHNRQERSGANVLTF.

The chain has TRBV7-2 and TRBJ2-1; D may be TRBD1 (5 bases). This CDR3 has 15 amino acids. The germline CDR1 and CDR2 sequences are SGHTA and FQGNSA. V lost 2 bases, J lost 2 bases, and 10 bases lay in between. CDR3 amino acids: CASSLKGMTYNEQFF. The CDR3 coding sequence is TGTGCCAGCAGCTTAAAGGGGATGACCTACAATGAGCAGTTCTTC.

There are a few counts of this clonotype. The chain links TRBV19 to TRBJ1-2; D not resolved. V shed 5 bases and J shed 3 bases, with 10 bases lying between them. The CDR3 is 13 residues long. Per the germline V gene, CDR1 is LNHDA and CDR2 is SQIVND (reference sequence). In DNA, the CDR3 is TGTGCCAGTAGTCTAGGGTCCTACTATGGCTACACCTTC. This gives the protein CASSLGSYYGYTF. Based on the CDR3 plus reference TRBV19 and TRBJ1-2, the full variable domain is DGGITQSPKYLFRKEGQNVTLSCEQNLNHDAMYWYRQDPGQGLRLIYYSQIVNDFQKGDIAEGYSVSREKKESFPLTVTSAQKNPTAFYLCASSLGSYYGYTFGSGTRLTVV.

This clonotype was detected many times. J is TRBJ2-3 and V is TRBV10-2; 11 positions agree with TRBD2. With V trimmed by 8 bases and J by 4 bases, 8 bases remained unmatched. This CDR3 spans 15 amino acids. Germline CDR1 WSHSY, CDR2 SAAADI. CDR3 sequence (DNA): TGCGCCAGCCGACTACTAGCGGGAGACGCAGATACGCAGTATTTT. Amino acids: CASRLLAGDADTQYF.

In its sample, this clonotype was seen a few times. The CDR3 loop reads CASSVGTGLGYEQYF. The CDR3 nucleotides read TGTGCCAGCAGCGTGGGGACAGGGCTTGGGTACGAGCAGTACTTC. The chain links TRBV11-2 to TRBJ2-7, with 9 bases that match TRBD1. The CDR3 is 15 amino acids. Trimming took 5 bases from V and 4 from J; bases not matched to a gene: 9. Germline CDR1 reads SGHAT; CDR2 reads FQNNGV.

This clonotype showed up just a few times. The chain combines TRBV6-5 with TRBJ2-5, with 9 bases that match TRBD2. J lost 4 bases, V lost 7 bases, and 13 bases had no gene match. This CDR3 comprises 16 residues. Germline assignment: CDR1 MNHEY and CDR2 SVGAGI. The CDR3 here is CASTFQAGGIGETQYF. The CDR3 coding sequence is TGTGCCAGCACTTTTCAAGCGGGAGGAATCGGAGAGACCCAGTACTTC.

This chain connects TRBV15 to TRBJ2-1; D is perhaps TRBD2 (6 bases). CDR1 and CDR2 (germline): LNHNV, YYDKDF (reference sequence). CDR3 length: 19 residues. V dropped 0 bases and J dropped 3 bases, with 21 bases sitting between them. The CDR3 DNA follows: TGTGCCACCAGCAGAGATCTGGGTTCGGGGGACCCAGTCTACAATGAGCAGTTCTTC. Encoded protein: CATSRDLGSGDPVYNEQFF. The full variable domain, its missing parts supplied by reference TRBV15 and TRBJ2-1, is DAMVIQNPRYQVTQFGKPVTLSCSQTLNHNVMYWYQQKSSQAPKLLFHYYDKDFNNEADTPDNFQSRRPNTSFCFLDIRSPGLGDTAMYLCATSRDLGSGDPVYNEQFFGPGTRLTVL.

V is TRBV7-9 and J is TRBJ2-1; tentative D call: TRBD1 (6 bases). The CDR3 consists of 14 residues. CDR1 is SEHNR and CDR2 is FQNEAQ in the germline V gene (reference sequence). Trimming took 5 bases from V and 6 from J, leaving 14 bases between them. This chain's CDR3 is CASSQGWGSNEQFF. Here the CDR3 DNA reads TGTGCCAGCAGCCAGGGGTGGGGGTCCAATGAGCAGTTCTTC.

The chain recombines TRBV7-3 with TRBJ2-1; 14 bases map to TRBD2. V trimming: 4 bases; J trimming: 8 bases; junction bases outside the gene matches: 10. From germline, CDR1 is SGHTA and CDR2 FQGTGA. CDR3 size: 17 residues. This chain's CDR3 is CASSSLPGLAGVDEQFF. In DNA, the CDR3 is TGTGCCAGCAGCTCCCTCCCGGGACTAGCGGGAGTGGATGAGCAGTTCTTC.